This note documents a single T cell receptor (beta chain) sequence. An end of the junction differs from the germline gene, which may be a read error. Random hexamers served to reverse transcribe roughly 0.5 to 1 ug RNA. Amplification of TCR beta CDR3 by immunoSEQ multiplex PCR spanned 54 Vbeta and 13 Jbeta. TCRdb fed the immunoSEQ multiplex PCR reads into MiXCR, producing one record per CDR3 protein. Of some 190,000 distinct CDR3 sequences in the sample, roughly 94% were seen once. The data stem from a study of CD8 T cells in Susac syndrome. Germline loops: CDR1 SSHAT, CDR2 FNYEAQ (reference sequence). This CDR3 is built from 15 residues. Sequencing targeted TCR beta in T cells from blood (CD8+ and CD4+). TEMRA cells were enriched by FACS, while CD8+ and CD4+ T cells were obtained through a negative isolation that was performed magnetically.

The receptor was isolated from a human donor in good health. This chain joins TRBV7-7 and TRBJ2-2; weak D call: TRBD1 (5 bases). The sequencing input was CD4+ T cells from PBMCs. In nucleotides, the CDR3 is TGTGCTAGCAGCTTAGGGGTCGGAAACACCGGGGAGCTGTTTTTT. Amino acids: CASSLGVGNTGELFF.